These 29 T cell receptor beta chains were all obtained from the same sample, sequenced in a study of vaccination and CD4 T cells after COVID-19. As for treatment: 10-day PBMC culture with coronavirus spike peptide pools or control peptides (ViraFEST assay). Their antigens are not known. Sequenced with the Oncomine TCR Beta short-read assay was DNA taken from cultured CD4+ T cells. TCRdb used MiXCR to reprocess the PCR reads, holding one entry per CDR3 protein. The data contain roughly 11,000 distinct CDR3 sequences, 76% of them singletons. Sequenced material: CD4+ T cells from blood, cultured in vitro. The source is a human donor who had recovered from COVID-19.

The J gene is TRBJ1-2, the V gene TRBV7-2, with a possible D match to TRBD1 (5 bases). Trimming cost V 2 bases and J 0 bases, with 7 bases left between them. Germline V gives CDR1 SGHTA, CDR2 FQGNSA. CDR3 size: 14 residues. The CDR3 region has the DNA TGTGCCAGCAGCTTAATGGGGGCTAACTATGGCTACACCTTC. This gives the protein CASSLMGANYGYTF.

V gene TRBV20-1 combines with J gene TRBJ1-6; 10 bases are a match to TRBD1. After removal of 6 bases from V and 3 bases from J, the junction contained 5 bases not matched to a gene. Per the germline V gene, CDR1 is DFQATT and CDR2 is SNEGSKA (reference sequence). The length of the CDR3 is 15 residues. The CDR3 nucleotides read TGCAGTGCAAGACAGGGGGCGGTCTATAATTCACCCCTCCACTTT. Translated: CSARQGAVYNSPLHF.

The V call is TRBV5-4, the J call TRBJ2-7; TRBD2 matches at 13 bases. With 4 bases clipped from V and 3 bases from J, the junction kept 10 bases outside the gene matches. Germline CDR1 and CDR2: SGHNT and YYREEE (reference sequence). There are 17 residues in the CDR3. CDR3 sequence (DNA): TGTGCCAGCAGCAAAGGACTAGCGGGAGCTACCGGCTACGAGCAGTACTTC. Protein product: CASSKGLAGATGYEQYF.

The rearrangement joins TRBV20-1 to TRBJ2-7; D not resolved. Trimming shortened V by 7 bases and J by 0 bases, and 10 bases separated the two germline ends. Germline V lookup: CDR1 DFQATT, CDR2 SNEGSKA (reference sequence). The CDR3 consists of 12 residues. CDR3 amino acids: CSVAKSSYEQYF. The CDR3, as DNA: TGCAGTGTTGCGAAAAGCTCCTACGAGCAGTACTTC.

The genes are TRBV28 and TRBJ1-2; D is possibly TRBD1 (5 bases). Per germline, CDR1 MDHEN and CDR2 SYDVKM. Deletions cut 3 bases from V and 4 bases from J, with 9 bases between. The CDR3 is 13 residues long. CDR3 sequence reads: CASSLERGYGYTF. DNA of the CDR3: TGTGCCAGCAGTTTGGAGAGGGGCTATGGCTACACCTTC.

This chain links TRBV7-9 with TRBJ2-5, with D perhaps matching TRBD2 (5 bases). The CDR3 consists of 14 residues. Germline CDR1 reads SEHNR; CDR2 reads FQNEAQ (reference sequence). V was cut by 5 bases and J by 5 bases, with 15 bases left in between. The CDR3: CASSPTRGRETQYF. As DNA, the CDR3 is TGTGCCAGCAGCCCGACTCGAGGGCGGGAGACCCAGTACTTC.

The chain joins TRBV5-1 to TRBJ2-1; 7 bases line up with TRBD2. The CDR3 is 16 residues long. CDR1 is SGHRS, CDR2 YFSETQ, per germline. J lost 8 bases, V lost 4 bases, and 15 bases had no gene match. The CDR3 sequence: CASSPSTSRLPDEQFF. CDR3 coding DNA: TGCGCCAGCAGCCCCTCGACTAGCCGCCTTCCCGATGAGCAGTTCTTC.

The J gene is TRBJ2-2, the V gene TRBV6-1; 8 bases match TRBD1. The CDR3 covers 17 residues. The germline CDR1 and CDR2 sequences are MNHNS and SASEGT. V was clipped by 8 bases and J by 6 bases; unmatched bases: 17. The DNA of the CDR3 is TGTGCCAGCGGAGCTCAACGGGACAGGAGCGGGTCCGGGGAGCTGTTTTTT. It encodes CASGAQRDRSGSGELFF.

This chain links TRBV7-2 with TRBJ1-5; D gene unclear. CDR1 and CDR2 (germline): SGHTA, FQGNSA. V lost 6 bases, J lost 7 bases, and 16 bases lay in between. CDR3 length: 14 amino acids. In nucleotides, the CDR3 is TGTGCCAGCAGACTAAGTGACGGGGTCCAGCCCCAGCATTTT. Translation gives CASRLSDGVQPQHF.

The genes are TRBV19 and TRBJ1-1, with D uncertain. Germline assignment: CDR1 LNHDA and CDR2 SQIVND (reference sequence). V lost 3 bases and J lost 6, with 11 bases in between. This CDR3 has 13 amino acids. This CDR3 reads CASSIRAVAEAFF. In DNA, the CDR3 is TGTGCCAGTAGTATCCGGGCAGTGGCTGAAGCTTTCTTT.

The chain recombines TRBV6-4 with TRBJ2-3; TRBD2 matches at 10 bases. The J segment lost 4 bases and the V segment lost 11 bases, leaving 15 bases of the junction unmatched. CDR3 length equals 16 residues. Germline V gene sequence: CDR1 MRHNA, CDR2 SNTAGT. The CDR3 bases are TGTGCCTCCCAAAGGTCTAGCGGGGGAATCGCAGATACGCAGTATTTT. This encodes CASQRSSGGIADTQYF.

The chain uses TRBV6-5 and TRBJ2-5; D assignment may be TRBD1 or TRBD2 (6 bases each). Looked up from germline, CDR1 is MNHEY and CDR2 is SVGAGI. V was clipped by 2 bases and J by 5 bases, with 18 bases between them. This CDR3 region has 16 residues. The CDR3 DNA reads TGTGCCAGCAGTTACGTAGGGGGAAGGGCGGGGGAGACCCAGTACTTC. This sequence encodes CASSYVGGRAGETQYF.

The chain combines TRBV3-1 with TRBJ2-1; D may be TRBD1 (7 bases). The CDR3 is made up of 16 amino acids. Trimming took 4 bases from V and 2 from J, leaving 15 bases between them. CDR1 and CDR2 (germline): LGHDT, YNNKEL (reference sequence). Here the CDR3 DNA reads TGTGCCAGCAGCCCAGGGGGGACAGTAGCCTACAATGAGCAGTTCTTC. Encoded protein: CASSPGGTVAYNEQFF.

This rearrangement joins TRBV28 to TRBJ1-3; 8 bases line up with TRBD1. The J segment lost 4 bases and the V segment lost 5 bases, leaving 10 bases of the junction unmatched. Germline CDR1 and CDR2: MDHEN and SYDVKM. The CDR3 sequence is 16 residues long. This chain's CDR3 is CASSRSTGARGNTIYF. In DNA, the CDR3 is TGTGCCAGCAGTCGATCGACAGGGGCCCGAGGAAACACCATATATTTT. Complete variable domain (other parts from reference TRBV28 and TRBJ1-3): DVKVTQSSRYLVKRTGEKVFLECVQDMDHENMFWYRQDPGLGLRLIYFSYDVKMKEKGDIPEGYSVSREKKERFSLILESASTNQTSMYLCASSRSTGARGNTIYFGEGSWLTVV.

The V and J genes are TRBV11-2 and TRBJ2-1; D is unclear. This CDR3 is built from 12 residues. Trimming took off 5 bases at V and 7 bases at J, with 9 bases between the two ends. Germline V gives CDR1 SGHAT, CDR2 FQNNGV. The chain's CDR3 is CASSPGYNEQFF. The CDR3 DNA follows: TGTGCCAGCAGCCCTGGGTATAATGAGCAGTTCTTC. The entire variable domain, with the rest obtained from reference TRBV11-2 and TRBJ2-1, is as follows: EAGVAQSPRYKIIEKRQSVAFWCNPISGHATLYWYQQILGQGPKLLIQFQNNGVVDDSQLPKDRFSAERLKGVDSTLKIQPAKLEDSAVYLCASSPGYNEQFFGPGTRLTVL.

The genes are TRBV19 and TRBJ2-2; D is perhaps TRBD1 (6 bases). From germline, CDR1 is LNHDA and CDR2 SQIVND (reference sequence). The V and J ends lost 4 bases and 3 bases respectively, with 15 bases between them. This CDR3 region has 16 residues. The CDR3 loop is CASSTQGHRDTGELFF. The CDR3 region has the DNA TGTGCCAGTAGTACCCAGGGACATCGGGACACCGGGGAGCTGTTTTTT. Variable domain in full (rest from reference TRBV19 and TRBJ2-2): DGGITQSPKYLFRKEGQNVTLSCEQNLNHDAMYWYRQDPGQGLRLIYYSQIVNDFQKGDIAEGYSVSREKKESFPLTVTSAQKNPTAFYLCASSTQGHRDTGELFFGEGSRLTVL.

Sample share makes this clonotype large. The chain couples TRBV20-1 to TRBJ2-7; TRBD1 agrees at 11 bases. The CDR3 sequence is 14 residues long. V shed 0 bases, J shed 4 bases, and the junction held 2 bases outside the gene matches. The germline CDR1 and CDR2 sequences are DFQATT and SNEGSKA (reference sequence). The CDR3 DNA sequence: TGCAGTGCTAGAGAGGGGACAGGGGGATACGAGCAGTACTTC. Amino acid sequence: CSAREGTGGYEQYF.

The rearrangement uses TRBV20-1 and TRBJ2-6; no definite D call. CDR3 length equals 15 residues. V lost 6 bases to trimming and J lost 0 bases, with 12 bases between them. Germline V gives CDR1 DFQATT, CDR2 SNEGSKA (reference sequence). The CDR3 DNA sequence: TGCAGTGCCGAGGACGGTCGCTCTGGGGCCAACGTCCTGACTTTC. Its translation is CSAEDGRSGANVLTF.

This rearrangement joins TRBV20-1 to TRBJ1-5; TRBD1 matches 7 bases. Germline V CDR1 and CDR2: DFQATT, SNEGSKA (reference sequence). V was pared by 4 bases and J by 3 bases, with 3 bases of the junction left unmatched. The CDR3 is 13 amino acids. CDR3 sequence reads: CSATQGYNQPQHF. CDR3 sequence (DNA): TGCAGTGCTACACAGGGGTACAATCAGCCCCAGCATTTT.

The chain links TRBV7-3 to TRBJ1-2; TRBD1 might be the D (5 bases). The CDR3 spans 13 residues. The V end was cut by 7 bases, the J end by 5 bases, with 14 bases between. Germline CDR1 and CDR2: SGHTA and FQGTGA. The CDR3, as DNA: TGTGCCAGCAAACAGGAAGGAGAGTATGGCTACACCTTC. This translates into CASKQEGEYGYTF.

The chain combines TRBV27 with TRBJ1-6; tentative D call: TRBD1 (5 bases). This CDR3 spans 13 amino acids. The V gene's germline CDR1 is MNHEY and CDR2 SMNVEV (reference sequence). V was shortened by 7 bases and J by 8 bases, with 12 bases between the two germline ends. The CDR3 sequence: CASNPTRDSPLHF. The CDR3 nucleotides read TGTGCCAGCAATCCCACCAGGGATTCACCCCTCCACTTT.

The chain is built from TRBV2 and TRBJ1-6; TRBD1 might be the D (5 bases). Germline loops: CDR1 SNHLY, CDR2 FYNNEI. This CDR3 contains 14 residues. V gave up 3 bases and J gave up 9 bases, with 12 bases separating them. Here the CDR3 DNA reads TGTGCCAGCAGTGAGCGGGGGTACGGTTCACCCCTCCACTTT. This codes for CASSERGYGSPLHF.

This rearrangement joins TRBV5-4 to TRBJ1-5; possible D gene TRBD1, 5 bases. This CDR3 region has 14 residues. Trimming shortened V by 0 bases and J by 4 bases, and 8 bases separated the two germline ends. CDR1 and CDR2 from the germline V gene are SGHNT and YYREEE (reference sequence). This CDR3 is CASSLGGTNQPQHF. The CDR3 region has the DNA TGTGCCAGCAGCTTGGGGGGCACTAATCAGCCCCAGCATTTT.

V and J are TRBV10-2 and TRBJ1-5; no clear D. V was pared by 3 bases and J by 6 bases, with 12 bases between. The V gene's germline CDR1 is WSHSY and CDR2 SAAADI. This CDR3 spans 14 amino acids. CDR3 region: CASSEGRGGQPQHF. CDR3 DNA sequence: TGCGCCAGCAGTGAAGGGCGGGGTGGTCAGCCCCAGCATTTT.

The chain has TRBV2 and TRBJ1-5, with D tentatively TRBD1 (6 bases). The CDR3 has 14 amino acids. Trimming took off 6 bases at V and 8 bases at J, with 17 bases between the two ends. Germline V lookup: CDR1 SNHLY, CDR2 FYNNEI. The CDR3 loop is CASSSKGHSEPQHF. The CDR3 DNA reads as TGTGCCAGCAGCTCCAAGGGACACTCGGAGCCCCAGCATTTT. The full variable domain, in which reference TRBV2 and TRBJ1-5 provide the parts outside the CDR3, is EPEVTQTPSHQVTQMGQEVILRCVPISNHLYFYWYRQILGQKVEFLVSFYNNEISEKSEIFDDQFSVERPDGSNFTLKIRSTKLEDSAMYFCASSSKGHSEPQHFGDGTRLSIL.

The rearrangement links TRBV2 to TRBJ2-5; no definite D call. This CDR3 has 11 amino acids. The germline CDR1 and CDR2 sequences are SNHLY and FYNNEI. V gave up 7 bases and J gave up 5 bases, with 8 bases separating them. Here the CDR3 DNA reads TGTGCCAGCAAAGGCGCGGAGACCCAGTACTTC. Translating gives CASKGAETQYF. Full variable domain (missing parts from reference TRBV2 and TRBJ2-5): EPEVTQTPSHQVTQMGQEVILRCVPISNHLYFYWYRQILGQKVEFLVSFYNNEISEKSEIFDDQFSVERPDGSNFTLKIRSTKLEDSAMYFCASKGAETQYFGPGTRLLVL.

This clonotype was detected once. The gene calls are TRBV2 and TRBJ2-5; D remains unclear. V was pared by 6 bases and J by 5 bases, with 31 bases between. The CDR3 has 19 amino acids. The germline gives CDR1 SNHLY, CDR2 FYNNEI. CDR3 nucleotide sequence: TGTGCCAGCAGGGAGACTTTACTCGTCACCCGCCGACGGCAGGAGACCCAGTACTTC. Translated: CASRETLLVTRRRQETQYF.

The chain couples TRBV24-1 to TRBJ1-3, with 7 bases that match TRBD1. This CDR3 is 14 amino acids long. Germline CDR1 and CDR2: KGHDR and SFDVKD. J was trimmed by 2 bases and V by 4 bases; bases with no gene match: 1. CDR3 residues: CATSDDRAGNTIYF. In nucleotides, the CDR3 is TGTGCCACCAGTGACGACAGGGCTGGAAACACCATATATTTT.

Sample share makes this clonotype medium-sized (0.01 to 0.1%). This rearrangement joins TRBV6-5 to TRBJ1-5, with D possibly TRBD1 on 5 matching bases. The germline V gene has CDR1 MNHEY and CDR2 SVGAGI. The CDR3 consists of 18 residues. Trimming took 2 bases from V and 1 from J, leaving 18 bases between them. The chain's CDR3 is CASSYPPVGQGSNQPQHF. As DNA, the CDR3 is TGTGCCAGCAGTTACCCACCTGTAGGGCAGGGAAGCAATCAGCCCCAGCATTTT.